The 19 T cell receptor beta chains listed next were all sequenced from one sample in a study of T cells after yellow fever vaccination. TCRdb re-called the 5' RACE reads through MiXCR, storing one row per CDR3 protein. Here the sample spans tens of thousands of distinct CDR3 sequences, less than 8.5% being singletons. This specimen was CD8+ T cells sorted from PBMCs, taken 15 days after the yellow fever booster vaccination. The receptors were sampled from a man aged 25 to 45 who received the YFV17D yellow fever vaccine.

This clonotype was observed many times. V usage is TRBV20-1 and J usage is TRBJ2-1; 7 bases are a match to TRBD2. J was trimmed by 4 bases and V by 5 bases; bases with no gene match: 11. The CDR3 contains 15 residues. In germline, CDR1 is DFQATT, CDR2 SNEGSKA (reference sequence). The CDR3 bases are TGCAGTGCTTCTTTATTGGGGGAGGGATACAATGAGCAGTTCTTC. It encodes CSASLLGEGYNEQFF.

This clonotype was found once. A clone one base away is much larger, so this may be a read error. The rearrangement links TRBV7-6 to TRBJ2-2; D remains ambiguous. This CDR3 has 13 amino acids. The germline V gene has CDR1 SGHVS and CDR2 FNYEAQ. For the CDR3, the DNA is TGTGCCTTACGGACGCCGAACACCTGGGAGCTGTTTTTT. Its translation is CALRTPNTWELFF.

This clonotype occurred many times. The rearrangement uses TRBV7-2 and TRBJ1-1, with D possibly being TRBD1 (5 bases). Germline V lookup: CDR1 SGHTA, CDR2 FQGNSA. The CDR3 covers 19 residues. Trimming left V 3 bases short and J 0 bases short, with 23 bases between. The CDR3 reads CASSFPGVADTQMNTEAFF. In DNA form, the CDR3 reads TGTGCCAGCAGCTTCCCGGGGGTTGCCGATACACAAATGAACACTGAAGCTTTCTTT.

This clonotype was counted many times. The chain is built from TRBV27 and TRBJ2-2; D uncertain. The CDR3 length is 13 residues. V shed 3 bases and J shed 6 bases, with 8 bases lying between them. Germline V gene lookup returns CDR1 MNHEY and CDR2 SMNVEV (reference sequence). The CDR3 loop is CASSLSLAGELFF. CDR3 bases: TGTGCCAGCAGTTTGTCCCTAGCCGGGGAGCTGTTTTTT.

This clonotype was detected ten times or more. The rearrangement links TRBV4-3 to TRBJ1-6; D possibly corresponds to TRBD1 (5 bases). Trimming shortened V by 2 bases and J by 5 bases, and 10 bases separated the two germline ends. Germline loops: CDR1 LGHNA, CDR2 YSLEER. This CDR3 spans 15 amino acids. CDR3: CASSQSGTDNSPLHF. The CDR3 coding sequence is TGCGCCAGCAGCCAATCCGGGACGGATAATTCACCCCTCCACTTT.

The sample holds many counts of this clonotype. The gene calls are TRBV7-9 and TRBJ1-4, with 7 bases matching TRBD1. V gave up 6 bases and J gave up 7 bases; unmatched junction bases: 11. CDR1 and CDR2 from the germline V gene are SEHNR and FQNEAQ (reference sequence). The CDR3 runs to 15 residues. The CDR3 reads CASRDTGTAIEKLFF. In DNA form, the CDR3 reads TGTGCCAGCAGGGATACCGGGACAGCTATTGAAAAACTGTTTTTT.

This clonotype was seen many times. V is TRBV27 and J is TRBJ2-7; 10 positions match TRBD1. V lost 10 bases and J lost 7; bases outside the gene matches: 4. CDR3 length: 11 residues. The V gene's germline CDR1 is MNHEY and CDR2 SMNVEV (reference sequence). The DNA for the CDR3 is TGTGCCACGGGACAGGGGTTGGAGCAGTACTTC. Translation: CATGQGLEQYF.

This clonotype has at least ten counts. The chain recombines TRBV7-2 with TRBJ2-5, with a weak D call TRBD2 (6 bases). The CDR3 loop spans 13 amino acids. V was trimmed by 7 bases and J by 4 bases, leaving 13 bases between them. CDR1 is SGHTA, CDR2 FQGNSA, per germline. Written as DNA, the CDR3 is TGTGCCAGCACCTACGGGGGTGGAGAGACCCAGTACTTC. It is translated as CASTYGGGETQYF.

This clonotype was detected a few times. J is TRBJ1-5 and V is TRBV10-3; a weak D match, TRBD1 (5 bases). With 10 bases removed from V and 6 bases from J, the gap between germline ends came to 16 bases. From germline, CDR1 is ENHRY and CDR2 SYGVKD. The CDR3 totals 13 residues. The CDR3 DNA sequence: TGTGCCACCCACGGGGGTGAGGGTCAGCCCCAGCATTTT. This gives the protein CATHGGEGQPQHF.

Worth noting for this clonotype: A much larger clone lies one base from this, so it may be a read error. The rearrangement links TRBV4-3 to TRBJ2-1, with 11 positions matching TRBD2. Germline V gives CDR1 LGHNA, CDR2 YSLEER. The CDR3 covers 15 residues. J was trimmed by 7 bases and V by 1 base; bases with no gene match: 3. The CDR3 DNA is TGCGCCAGCAGCCAAGGACTAGCGGGAAAGAATGAGCAGTTCTTC. The encoded protein is CASSQGLAGKNEQFF.

This clonotype has just a few counts. The chain carries TRBV6-1 and TRBJ2-7; TRBD2 matches 9 bases. V gave up 7 bases and J gave up 4 bases; unmatched junction bases: 8. Germline V CDR1 and CDR2: MNHNS, SASEGT. The CDR3 runs 14 residues. CDR3 loop: CASNSLAGEYEQYF. For the CDR3, the DNA is TGTGCCAGCAACTCTTTAGCGGGAGAATACGAGCAGTACTTC.

This clonotype has ten or more counts. The chain is built from TRBV15 and TRBJ2-1; TRBD1 matches at 7 bases. V was clipped by 9 bases and J by 10 bases; unmatched bases: 21. CDR3 size: 16 residues. Germline CDR1 reads LNHNV; CDR2 reads YYDKDF (reference sequence). CDR3 sequence reads: CATAEDMTGSRSEQFF. CDR3 coding DNA: TGTGCCACGGCGGAAGATATGACAGGGTCGCGTTCAGAGCAGTTCTTC.

This clonotype was counted many times. J is TRBJ2-1 and V is TRBV6-5; D is undetermined. The germline V gene encodes CDR1 MNHEY and CDR2 SVGAGI. Trimming removed 2 bases at V and 0 bases at J, with 8 bases between. The CDR3 spans 15 residues. CDR3 sequence (DNA): TGTGCCAGCAGTTACGGTGGCAGCTCCTACAATGAGCAGTTCTTC. Amino acid sequence: CASSYGGSSYNEQFF.

This clonotype appeared many times. This chain joins TRBV10-2 and TRBJ2-5; D is ambiguous. There are 15 residues in the CDR3. CDR1 is WSHSY and CDR2 is SAAADI in the germline V gene. The ends were cut back, 3 bases at V and 7 bases at J, with 18 bases in the middle. CDR3 amino acids: CASSDAGLGGWTQYF. CDR3 DNA: TGCGCCAGCAGTGATGCCGGGCTCGGCGGATGGACCCAGTACTTC.

This clonotype was seen many times. The rearrangement links TRBV6-5 to TRBJ2-1, with TRBD1 matching 10 bases. Trimming cost V 6 bases and J 5 bases; bases outside gene matches: 13. The CDR3 has 17 amino acids. CDR1 and CDR2 from the germline V gene are MNHEY and SVGAGI. CDR3 nucleotides: TGTGCCAGCAGGACTAGAGCCGGGACAGGGGAAAACAATGAGCAGTTCTTC. Its translation: CASRTRAGTGENNEQFF.

At least ten counts were recorded for this clonotype. The chain has TRBV20-1 and TRBJ1-1; D is uncertain. There are 13 residues in the CDR3. Germline loops: CDR1 DFQATT, CDR2 SNEGSKA (reference sequence). Trimming took off 0 bases at V and 0 bases at J, with 5 bases between the two ends. The CDR3 spells CSARDRLNTEAFF. In DNA form, the CDR3 reads TGCAGTGCTAGAGACCGGTTGAACACTGAAGCTTTCTTT.

At least ten counts were recorded for this clonotype. J is TRBJ1-5 and V is TRBV15, with D unclear. Germline values: CDR1 LNHNV, CDR2 YYDKDF (reference sequence). The CDR3 extends over 14 amino acids. V was clipped by 0 bases and J by 6 bases, with 9 bases between them. DNA for the CDR3: TGTGCCACCAGCAGAGATCTGGGATCTCAGCCCCAGCATTTT. Protein sequence: CATSRDLGSQPQHF.

In its sample, this clonotype was seen many times. The genes are TRBV7-6 and TRBJ2-2; 8 bases are shared with TRBD1. Per germline, CDR1 SGHVS and CDR2 FNYEAQ. V was clipped by 5 bases and J by 1 base; unmatched bases: 12. CDR3 length: 18 residues. The CDR3 nucleotides read TGTGCCAGCAGCAAAATAGAAGGACAGGGCCGGAACACCGGGGAGCTGTTTTTT. Protein product: CASSKIEGQGRNTGELFF.

Ten or more counts support this clonotype. As DNA, the CDR3 is TGCAGTGCCTGGACAGGGTCGCACGACGAGCAGTACTTC. Protein sequence: CSAWTGSHDEQYF. The V call is TRBV20-1, the J call TRBJ2-7; 8 bases line up with TRBD1. Per the germline V gene, CDR1 is DFQATT and CDR2 is SNEGSKA (reference sequence). The CDR3 is made up of 13 amino acids. V was pared by 6 bases and J by 5 bases, with 9 bases of the junction left unmatched.